This T cell receptor beta chain was observed in a study of regulatory T cells in long-lasting Graves disease. For the study at large: The criterion for persistent Graves' disease was over 5 years of antithyroid drugs with positive TSH receptor antibodies.

HTBI primers from iRepertoire and Arm-PCR of CDR3 regions yielded the TCR beta libraries. TCRdb re-called the multiplex PCR reads through MiXCR, storing one row per CDR3 protein. The repertoire consists of about half a million distinct CDR3 sequences, with approximately 22% occurring once and the leading ten covering roughly 13%. Study observations and caveats: Persistent patients had more shared public clonotypes (under 3,000) than new patients (around 950). TRBV28, TRBJ1-2 and TRBJ2-5 emerged as the favored segments in persistent disease.

Stated time point: persistent/refractory GD, antithyroid drugs over 5 years with positive TRAb. PBMC-derived RNA was used for the TCR library. An endocrinology unit in Xi'an, China, supplied the patients. A note on this clonotype: Its antigen is still unknown.

There are 16 residues in the CDR3. Losses at the gene ends were 5 bases for V and 4 bases for J; bases not matched to a gene: 9. The germline gives CDR1 MNHNS, CDR2 SASEGT. The chain employs TRBV6-1 and TRBJ2-2; 8 bases are a match to TRBD1. The specimen comprised peripheral blood mononuclear cells (PBMCs), sampled when the disease was refractory, from a patient treated with antithyroid drugs. The receptor comes from a female donor with Graves disease. DNA for the CDR3: TGTGCCAGCAGTAGAGAGTCGGGACAGGTCACCGGGGAGCTGTTTTTT. Its translation is CASSRESGQVTGELFF.